These 18 T cell receptor beta chains came from one sample sequenced in a study of blood T cells in healthy people across ages. Combining a sample-barcoded 5' primer with a J-beta primer mix, a second PCR ran for 7 to 11 cycles. Via MiXCR, TCRdb re-called the 5' RACE reads, giving one row per CDR3 protein. The sample has around 1.7 million distinct CDR3 sequences; 25% to 30% are singletons. The sequenced material came from blood. The receptor source for this set is a woman aged 30 to 39 in good health.

The chain has TRBV7-2 and TRBJ2-1; 9 nucleotides line up with TRBD1. The V and J ends lost 11 bases and 3 bases, in that order; junction bases with no gene match: 11. Germline V gene sequence: CDR1 SGHTA, CDR2 FQGNSA. This CDR3 is 15 amino acids long. This CDR3 is CAGTRQGGSYNEQFF. CDR3 sequence (DNA): TGTGCCGGCACCAGACAGGGGGGTAGCTACAATGAGCAGTTCTTC.

With respect to this clonotype: One end of the junction varies from germline; a read error may be responsible. CDR3 in DNA: TGTGCCAGCAGTTACTCTGGTCAGAACACTGGAGCTTTCTTT. Translated, it gives CASSYSGQNTGAFF. V usage is TRBV6-6 and J usage is TRBJ1-1; D is unclear. The CDR3 consists of 14 residues. The germline V gene encodes CDR1 MNHNY and CDR2 SVGAGI (reference sequence).

The chain recombines TRBV6-5 with TRBJ2-2; 13 nucleotides align to TRBD2. CDR3 length: 20 residues. Per the germline V gene, CDR1 is MNHEY and CDR2 is SVGAGI. The J segment lost 0 bases and the V segment lost 4 bases, leaving 11 bases of the junction unmatched. CDR3 protein: CASSLNRGTSGDANTGELFF. In nucleotides, the CDR3 is TGTGCCAGCAGTTTGAACAGGGGGACTAGCGGGGACGCGAACACCGGGGAGCTGTTTTTT.

There are many counts of this clonotype. The rearrangement uses TRBV11-2 and TRBJ2-7; D unclear. The V gene lost 5 bases and the J gene lost 6 bases, with 14 bases spanning the gap. This CDR3 comprises 13 residues. Germline lookup yields CDR1 SGHAT and CDR2 FQNNGV. CDR3 sequence (DNA): TGTGCCAGCAGCAGTAGCATGCTGACCGAGCAGTACTTC. Amino acids: CASSSSMLTEQYF.

The genes are TRBV19 and TRBJ2-4; TRBD1 matches 7 bases. Germline V gene sequence: CDR1 LNHDA, CDR2 SQIVND (reference sequence). The junction had 4 bases not matched to a gene; V was cut back by 2 bases and J by 3 bases. The CDR3 has 15 amino acids. The CDR3 protein is CASSITGVDKNIQYF. The CDR3 coding sequence is TGTGCCAGTAGTATAACAGGGGTGGACAAAAACATTCAGTACTTC.

This clonotype was detected a few times. The J gene is TRBJ2-7, the V gene TRBV4-2; D is unclear. The CDR3 runs 15 residues. The germline V gene encodes CDR1 LGHNA and CDR2 YNFKEQ. V shed 1 base and J shed 2 bases, with 12 bases lying between them. CDR3 amino acids: CASSQASGWTYEQYF. The CDR3 DNA sequence: TGTGCCAGCAGCCAAGCCTCCGGGTGGACCTACGAGCAGTACTTC.

This clonotype was recorded many times. V is TRBV10-2 and J is TRBJ2-7; TRBD2 aligns across 7 bases. Germline V gene data show CDR1 as WSHSY and CDR2 as SAAADI. The CDR3 contains 14 residues. The junction had 8 bases not matched to a gene; V was cut back by 3 bases and J by 6 bases. As DNA, the CDR3 is TGCGCCAGCAGTGAACTGGCGGGAGTTTTCGAGCAGTACTTC. Translation gives CASSELAGVFEQYF.

This clonotype was counted a single time. This rearrangement joins TRBV18 to TRBJ2-1; the match to TRBD2 covers 10 bases. The V gene end was trimmed by 1 base and the J gene end by 7 bases; junction bases not matched to a gene: 4. The CDR3 is 15 residues long. Looked up from germline, CDR1 is KGHSH and CDR2 is LQKENI. This chain's CDR3 is CASSPQASGRNEQFF. The CDR3 nucleotides are TGTGCCAGCTCACCACAAGCTAGCGGGAGAAATGAGCAGTTCTTC.

About this clonotype: The conserved phenylalanine or tryptophan normally closing the CDR3 is absent here, so this likely arose from a read error. This chain uses TRBV6-5 with TRBJ2-4, with 12 bases fitting TRBD2. Germline lookup yields CDR1 MNHEY and CDR2 SVGAGI. Germline trimming cut 5 bases from V and 9 bases from J; bases unmatched to any gene: 11. The CDR3 loop spans 16 amino acids. CDR3: CASSRQTSGRGIIQYC. For the CDR3, the DNA is TGTGCCAGCAGTCGCCAGACTAGCGGGAGAGGTATCATTCAGTACTGC.

This clonotype occurred a few times. This chain connects TRBV5-5 to TRBJ2-7, with TRBD2 matching 10 bases. Germline loops: CDR1 SGHKS, CDR2 YYEKEE (reference sequence). V lost 5 bases to trimming and J lost 2 bases; unmatched junction nucleotides: 4. This CDR3 has 14 residues. The CDR3 spells CASRQREGAYEQYF. The DNA of the CDR3 is TGTGCCAGCAGGCAGCGGGAGGGGGCCTACGAGCAGTACTTC. Full variable domain (outside the CDR3, taken from reference TRBV5-5 and TRBJ2-7): DAGVTQSPTHLIKTRGQQVTLRCSPISGHKSVSWYQQVLGQGPQFIFQYYEKEERGRGNFPDRFSARQFPNYSSELNVNALLLGDSALYLCASRQREGAYEQYFGPGTRLTVT.

Ten or more counts support this clonotype. The chain employs TRBV7-9 and TRBJ1-5; 8 nucleotides agree with TRBD1. The CDR3 loop spans 13 amino acids. Trimming cost V 5 bases and J 5 bases; bases outside gene matches: 2. In germline, CDR1 is SEHNR, CDR2 FQNEAQ (reference sequence). CDR3 sequence (DNA): TGTGCCAGCAGCGGACAGGGACATCAGCCCCAGCATTTT. This gives the protein CASSGQGHQPQHF.

This clonotype was found a few times. J is TRBJ1-4 and V is TRBV20-1; a weak D match, TRBD1 (6 bases). From germline, CDR1 is DFQATT and CDR2 SNEGSKA (reference sequence). V was trimmed by 0 bases and J by 7 bases, leaving 27 bases between them. This CDR3 comprises 19 residues. CDR3 protein: CSARDPAEGRGLQSEKLFF. CDR3 DNA: TGCAGTGCTAGAGACCCTGCGGAGGGCAGGGGCCTACAGAGTGAAAAACTGTTTTTT.

This clonotype was picked up many times. The chain couples TRBV28 to TRBJ1-2; 7 bases map to TRBD1. The CDR3 has 17 amino acids. From germline, CDR1 is MDHEN and CDR2 SYDVKM. V was pared by 6 bases and J by 3 bases, with 16 bases of the junction left unmatched. The CDR3 is CASRDTGDNSLYYGYTF. The CDR3 bases are TGTGCCAGCAGAGATACAGGGGACAACTCCCTTTACTATGGCTACACCTTC.

The gene calls are TRBV6-5 and TRBJ1-1, with no clear D. Trimming pared 2 bases from V and 0 bases from J, leaving 19 bases between. CDR3 size: 18 residues. The V gene's germline CDR1 is MNHEY and CDR2 SVGAGI. In DNA, the CDR3 is TGTGCCAGCAGTTACCAACGAGCCAGCGGGCGGATGAACACTGAAGCTTTCTTT. It is translated as CASSYQRASGRMNTEAFF.

Turning to this clonotype: The junction departs from the called germline gene at one end, perhaps through a read error. The chain employs TRBV5-6 and TRBJ2-7; a weak D match, TRBD2 (6 bases). In germline, CDR1 is SGHDT, CDR2 YYEEEE. The CDR3 totals 14 residues. The CDR3 loop reads CAGSSRTGRYEQYF. CDR3 sequence (DNA): TGTGCCGGCAGCTCCCGGACCGGGAGATACGAGCAGTACTTC.

This chain joins TRBV29-1 and TRBJ1-2, with 8 bases lining up with TRBD1. J lost 0 bases, V lost 5 bases, and 5 bases had no gene match. Per germline, CDR1 SQVTM and CDR2 ANQGSEA. The CDR3 totals 14 residues. CDR3 in DNA: TGCAGCGTTCCTACAGGGGGAGCTAACTATGGCTACACCTTC. This gives the protein CSVPTGGANYGYTF.

Concerning this clonotype itself: This clone may be a read error of a much larger clone one base away. The gene calls are TRBV28 and TRBJ2-4, with D possibly matching TRBD2 (6 bases). With the DNA end fitting TRBJ2-7 better, the J assignment may be wrong. Per the germline V gene, CDR1 is MDHEN and CDR2 is SYDVKM. The length of the CDR3 is 13 residues. DNA for the CDR3: TGTGCCGGCCGTAGCGGTACGATCTCCGAGCAGTACTTC. This encodes CAGRSGTISEQYF.

This sequence joins TRBV20-1 and TRBJ2-1; a weak D match, TRBD1 (5 bases). V lost 2 bases and J 9 bases, leaving 8 bases between the germline ends. The germline CDR1 and CDR2 sequences are DFQATT and SNEGSKA (reference sequence). This CDR3 contains 11 residues. The CDR3 is CSARKGVEQFF. CDR3 coding DNA: TGCAGTGCTAGAAAAGGGGTTGAGCAGTTCTTC.